Below are 3 T cell receptor beta chains sequenced from a single sample in a study of T cell responses to AZD1222 COVID-19 vaccine. TCRdb's table, derived via immunoSEQ multiplex PCR, lists solely in-frame clones and lacks some. Counted here are tens of thousands of clones, roughly four fifths occurring once; the ten biggest clones make up under 7%. The specimen comprised peripheral blood, sampled on day 0 of AZD1222 vaccination. Source of these receptors: an adult in good health.

The rearrangement uses TRBV9 and TRBJ2-7; no clear D gene. V dropped 3 bases and J dropped 3 bases, with 7 bases sitting between them. The CDR3 sequence is 12 residues long. The germline V gene encodes CDR1 SGDLS and CDR2 YYNGEE. DNA for the CDR3: TGTGCCAGCAGCGGCGACGGCTACGAGCAGTACTTC. This gives the protein CASSGDGYEQYF.

Details on this clone: One junction end disagrees with the germline gene, perhaps due to a read error. V usage is TRBV7-7 and J usage is TRBJ2-1; D remains unclear. Germline V gives CDR1 SSHAT, CDR2 FNYEAQ (reference sequence). The CDR3 runs to 19 residues. The CDR3 coding sequence is TGTGCTAGCAGCTCCGAGCTTCAGTCTCGAGCCAGACCCTACAATGAGCAGTTCTTC. Protein: CASSSELQSRARPYNEQFF.

J is TRBJ2-3 and V is TRBV4-3, with 9 bases that match TRBD2. Unmatched junction bases numbered 9, after V lost 1 base and J lost 1 base. The CDR3 is 18 residues long. From germline, CDR1 is LGHNA and CDR2 YSLEER. The CDR3 DNA follows: TGCGCCAGCAGCCAAGGGTTGGTTAGCGGGGGACGCACAGATACGCAGTATTTT. This gives the protein CASSQGLVSGGRTDTQYF.